These T cell receptor beta chains were read from a single sample in a study of CD8 T cells in Susac syndrome. TCRdb used MiXCR to reprocess the immunoSEQ multiplex PCR reads, holding one entry per CDR3 protein. This repertoire shows around 130,000 distinct CDR3 sequences, about 95% found once; its top ten account for over 0.1%. The sequenced sample was CD4+ T cells from PBMCs. The receptor source for this set is a human donor with multiple sclerosis. The CDR3 runs from the conserved cysteine through the conserved F or W. A D gene is named only where the DNA matches it firmly. Expanded clones get a size class; other rows say once, few or many, or leave the size out.

j_call clone_size v_call d_call cdr3_nt cdr3_aa
TRBJ2-1 once TRBV20-1 - TGCAGTGCCCCCCGGGCTAGCGCCCCCAATGAGCAGTTCTTC CSAPRASAPNEQFF
TRBJ2-5 once TRBV7-9 - TGTGCCAGCAGCCGAGATCTGCCCCAGTACTTC CASSRDLPQYF
TRBJ1-4 - TRBV21-1 - TGTGCCAGCAGCACCCGAGGAGGGGGGACAGGGGATGAAAAACTGTTTTTT CASSTRGGGTGDEKLFF
TRBJ1-1 - TRBV18 - TGTGCCAGCTCCCAAACAGGAGGGTTCACCCCTGAAGCTTTCTTT CASSQTGGFTPEAFF
TRBJ2-7 - TRBV23-1 - TGCGCCAGCAGTCAATGTGATAATTCAACGTTGGCGGAGCAGTACTTC CASSQCDNSTLAEQYF
TRBJ1-6 - TRBV6-1 - TGTGCCAGCAGTGAAGCGCGGGGTGCCGATTCACCCCTCCACTTT CASSEARGADSPLHF
TRBJ2-5 - TRBV9 TRBD1 TGTGCCAGCAGCGTAGCACAGGGGGAAGAGACCCAGTACTTC CASSVAQGEETQYF
TRBJ1-2 - TRBV24-1 - TGTGCCACCAGTGATCCATTACAGGGAGTCTATGGCTACACCTTC CATSDPLQGVYGYTF
TRBJ2-1 - TRBV29-1 - TGCAGCGGTTCAGTTCGATCATACAATGAGCAGTTCTTC CSGSVRSYNEQFF
TRBJ1-6 - TRBV15 - TGTGCCACCAGCAGAGGCGGACAGTCGTCGCCCCTCCACTTT CATSRGGQSSPLHF
TRBJ2-5 - TRBV2 - TGTGCCAGCGGCTTTGCGCAAGAGACCCAGTACTTC CASGFAQETQYF
TRBJ1-1 - TRBV5-1 - TGCGCCAGTCGGTTTGGGGACACTGAAGCTTTCTTT CASRFGDTEAFF
TRBJ1-5 - TRBV12-3/TRBV12-4 - TGTGCCAGCAGTTTAAGGGGAGCGGCTCAGCCCCAGCATTTT CASSLRGAAQPQHF
TRBJ1-4 - TRBV9 TRBD1 TGTGCCAGCAGCTCCCGGACAGGTCCCTCGACTAATGAAAAACTGTTTTTT CASSSRTGPSTNEKLFF
TRBJ2-6 - TRBV6-1 - TGTGCCAGCAGGCCCGGGACGCTTTTTTCTGGGGCCAACGTCCTGACTTTC CASRPGTLFSGANVLTF
TRBJ1-2 - TRBV3-1 - TGTGCCAGCAGCCACCTACTTGCGGGGGACTATGGCTACACCTTC CASSHLLAGDYGYTF